The present T cell receptor (beta chain) was sequenced within a study of blood T cell repertoires in COVID-19. Study-wide background: T cells, B-cell-depleted T cells, or PBMCs supplied cDNA or gDNA.

One Seattle source followed patients from active infection through their disease course. The protocol was immunoSEQ multiplex PCR, while the TCRdb copy is restricted to in-frame clones and leaves out a portion. This table holds about 360,000 clones, around 88% found once. J was trimmed by 4 bases and V by 4 bases; bases with no gene match: 12. CDR1 is MGHRA, CDR2 YSYEKL, per germline. The CDR3 covers 17 residues. Sequencing input: peripheral blood. The receptor was isolated from a woman aged 55-70 years with COVID-19, enrolled during active disease. This chain connects TRBV4-1 to TRBJ1-2; TRBD1 aligns across 10 bases. The CDR3 DNA reads TGCGCCAGCAGCCCGTCGGTTGGACAGGGGGTCTCCTATGGCTACACCTTC. Protein: CASSPSVGQGVSYGYTF.